This T cell receptor beta chain was sequenced in a study of CD8+CD57+ T cells in acquired aplastic anemia. Study results and caveats: There were roughly 28 CD8+ CDR3 sequences that occurred in both patients and controls.

Before being chosen for sequencing, patients had shown CD8+CD57+ cell expansion by flow cytometry. The table lists this clonotype with a few counts. Its antigen is not identified. Profiling of TCR beta VDJ combinations and CDR3 sequences used genomic DNA as template. In TCRdb, the reads were re-called with MiXCR into one record per CDR3 protein. The top ten hold 3.2% of the sample, which has some 160,000 distinct CDR3 sequences, around half seen once. Trimming removed 8 bases from V and 5 bases from J, with 15 bases in between. CDR3 length equals 13 residues. Per germline, CDR1 ENHRY and CDR2 SYGVKD. The receptor comes from a human donor with aplastic anemia. Sequencing was carried out using sorted CD4+, CD8+, or CD8+CD57+ T cells (not recorded which) from PBMCs. This sequence joins TRBV10-3 and TRBJ1-1; maybe TRBD1 (6 bases). The CDR3 DNA reads as TGTGCCATCGGTCAGGGGTCGAGAACTGAAGCTTTCTTT. This codes for CAIGQGSRTEAFF.